The 18 T cell receptor beta chains given below trace back to one sample, sequenced in a study of blood T cell repertoires in COVID-19 (dated by TCRdb to the early 2020s). The library was built by means of the immunoSEQ multiplex PCR assay. TCRdb holds this immuneACCESS table with in-frame rearrangements only. Some clones are missing; in checked studies, unresolved V genes explain under half, and the rest has no known cause. The sample includes 250,000 to 300,000 clones, with around 88% observed a single time. Of the sample, approximately 6.6% is held by the ten largest clones. Input material: peripheral blood. The receptor set was obtained from a woman aged 30 to 39 who had recovered from COVID-19.

V usage is TRBV24-1 and J usage is TRBJ2-2; 7 bases map to TRBD2. The CDR3 extends over 15 amino acids. From germline, CDR1 is KGHDR and CDR2 SFDVKD. Germline trimming cut 4 bases from V and 3 bases from J; bases unmatched to any gene: 4. CDR3 region: CATSEGGIYTGELFF. DNA of the CDR3: TGTGCCACCAGTGAGGGGGGGATATACACCGGGGAGCTGTTTTTT.

This CDR3 is CASSMTGVGYTF. The CDR3 DNA sequence: TGTGCCAGTAGTATGACAGGGGTTGGCTACACCTTC. The V and J genes are TRBV19 and TRBJ1-2; 8 nucleotides match TRBD1. With 3 bases clipped from V and 7 bases from J, the junction kept 1 base outside the gene matches. This CDR3 is built from 12 residues. Germline V gene data show CDR1 as LNHDA and CDR2 as SQIVND (reference sequence).

This chain links TRBV28 with TRBJ2-3, with 8 bases that match TRBD2. With 5 bases clipped from V and 6 bases from J, the junction kept 10 bases outside the gene matches. The CDR3 contains 15 residues. Germline lookup yields CDR1 MDHEN and CDR2 SYDVKM. The CDR3 DNA follows: TGTGCCAGCAGTACCCCGGGACTAGGGAGGGATACGCAGTATTTT. As protein: CASSTPGLGRDTQYF. The full variable domain, its missing parts supplied by reference TRBV28 and TRBJ2-3, is DVKVTQSSRYLVKRTGEKVFLECVQDMDHENMFWYRQDPGLGLRLIYFSYDVKMKEKGDIPEGYSVSREKKERFSLILESASTNQTSMYLCASSTPGLGRDTQYFGPGTRLTVL.

This rearrangement joins TRBV19 to TRBJ2-7, with D tentatively TRBD2 (6 bases). The CDR3 runs to 14 residues. The germline CDR1 and CDR2 sequences are LNHDA and SQIVND (reference sequence). V was trimmed by 5 bases and J by 4 bases, leaving 15 bases between them. The chain's CDR3 is CASSDALRGYEQYF. The CDR3 DNA reads as TGTGCCAGTAGTGATGCGTTGCGGGGTTACGAGCAGTACTTC.

The gene calls are TRBV3-1 (or the pseudogene TRBV3-2) and TRBJ1-2; TRBD1 agrees at 7 bases. CDR1 is LGHDT, CDR2 YNNKEL, per germline (reference sequence). Germline trimming cut 2 bases from V and 4 bases from J; bases unmatched to any gene: 7. The CDR3 extends over 15 amino acids. The CDR3: CASSQSGQGGYGYTF. CDR3 coding DNA: TGTGCCAGCAGCCAAAGCGGGCAGGGGGGCTATGGCTACACCTTC.

This chain uses TRBV19 with TRBJ1-2; D uncertain. Trimming took off 4 bases at V and 3 bases at J, with 9 bases between the two ends. The CDR3 is 13 residues long. Per germline, CDR1 LNHDA and CDR2 SQIVND (reference sequence). CDR3 in amino acids: CASSKWAHYGYTF. CDR3 in DNA: TGTGCCAGTAGTAAATGGGCCCACTATGGCTACACCTTC.

This rearrangement joins TRBV5-8 to TRBJ1-1, with 8 bases aligning to TRBD1. This CDR3 region has 14 residues. The V and J ends lost 5 bases and 4 bases, in that order; junction bases with no gene match: 7. Looked up from germline, CDR1 is SGHTS and CDR2 is YDEGEE. For the CDR3, the DNA is TGTGCCAGCAGGGCAGGGGGCGAGGGCACTGAAGCTTTCTTT. This translates into CASRAGGEGTEAFF.

The V and J genes are TRBV11-2 and TRBJ1-4, with a tentative D call TRBD1 (5 bases). V was shortened by 3 bases and J by 4 bases, with 12 bases between the two germline ends. Germline lookup yields CDR1 SGHAT and CDR2 FQNNGV. The CDR3 totals 15 residues. The CDR3 is CASSFTWGVNEKLFF. The CDR3 nucleotides are TGTGCCAGCAGCTTCACTTGGGGGGTTAATGAAAAACTGTTTTTT.

The genes are TRBV10-3 and TRBJ2-5; 9 nucleotides agree with TRBD2. From germline, CDR1 is ENHRY and CDR2 SYGVKD. The ends lost 0 bases at V and 5 bases at J; junction bases unmatched: 1. The CDR3 covers 14 residues. The CDR3 loop is CAISESSGGETQYF. The CDR3 DNA sequence: TGTGCCATCAGTGAGTCAAGCGGGGGGGAGACCCAGTACTTC.

The V gene is TRBV3-1 (or the pseudogene TRBV3-2), the J gene TRBJ2-1; TRBD2 agrees at 13 bases. The J segment lost 4 bases and the V segment lost 0 bases, leaving 24 bases of the junction unmatched. Germline lookup yields CDR1 LGHDT and CDR2 YNNKEL (reference sequence). This CDR3 contains 24 residues. CDR3 loop: CASSQDVGLAGNPMSPTGYNEQFF. Written as DNA, the CDR3 is TGTGCCAGCAGCCAAGACGTGGGACTAGCGGGGAACCCTATGAGTCCTACAGGGTACAATGAGCAGTTCTTC.

The V and J genes are TRBV14 and TRBJ2-7, with TRBD1 as a possible D gene (6 bases). The CDR3 is made up of 15 amino acids. The V gene lost 2 bases and the J gene lost 2 bases, with 13 bases spanning the gap. Per germline, CDR1 SGHDN and CDR2 FVKESK. The CDR3 here is CASSQSGHLTYEQYF. CDR3 bases: TGTGCCAGCAGCCAATCGGGACACCTGACCTACGAGCAGTACTTC. The variable domain in full, with the rest retrieved from reference TRBV14 and TRBJ2-7, is EAGVTQFPSHSVIEKGQTVTLRCDPISGHDNLYWYRRVMGKEIKFLLHFVKESKQDESGMPNNRFLAERTGGTYSTLKVQPAELEDSGVYFCASSQSGHLTYEQYFGPGTRLTVT.

The chain has TRBV19 and TRBJ2-5, with D perhaps matching TRBD2 (6 bases). The CDR3 covers 14 residues. CDR1 and CDR2 (germline): LNHDA, SQIVND (reference sequence). V lost 6 bases to trimming and J lost 2 bases, with 13 bases between them. The chain's CDR3 is CASRAHGGQETQYF. The CDR3, as DNA: TGTGCCAGTAGGGCACACGGGGGACAAGAGACCCAGTACTTC.

The chain carries TRBV24-1 and TRBJ1-1, with 8 bases fitting TRBD1. The CDR3 extends over 12 amino acids. V shed 5 bases, J shed 10 bases, and the junction held 5 bases outside the gene matches. The germline gives CDR1 KGHDR, CDR2 SFDVKD. CDR3 protein: CATSGDRGGAFF. CDR3 nucleotide sequence: TGTGCCACCAGTGGTGACAGGGGAGGAGCTTTCTTT.

The chain has TRBV6-2 or TRBV6-3 and TRBJ1-5; D is unclear. From germline, CDR1 is MNHEY and CDR2 SVGEGT. Trimming removed 0 bases from V and 1 base from J, with 7 bases in between. CDR3 length: 15 residues. The CDR3 reads CASSYSLRSNQPQHF. CDR3 sequence (DNA): TGTGCCAGCAGTTACTCATTACGGAGCAATCAGCCCCAGCATTTT.

The rearrangement joins TRBV5-1 to TRBJ2-6; 7 bases map to TRBD2. The CDR3 extends over 17 amino acids. CDR1 and CDR2 from the germline V gene are SGHRS and YFSETQ. The trim removed 4 bases at V and 2 bases at J, leaving 9 bases unmatched. The CDR3 DNA reads as TGCGCCAGCAGCCCCCTGGGGGGGACCCCTGGGGCCAACGTCCTGACTTTC. Protein sequence: CASSPLGGTPGANVLTF.

The chain carries TRBV7-2 and TRBJ1-3; 8 bases align to TRBD1. Germline CDR1 SGHTA, CDR2 FQGNSA. The CDR3 is 15 amino acids. The junction had 3 bases not matched to a gene; V was cut back by 5 bases and J by 0 bases. The CDR3 bases are TGTGCCAGCAGCATGGGACAGGCCTCTGGAAACACCATATATTTT. Translated: CASSMGQASGNTIYF.

This chain uses TRBV2 with TRBJ1-3; D gene uncertain. V was pared by 6 bases and J by 0 bases, with 15 bases between. From germline, CDR1 is SNHLY and CDR2 FYNNEI. The CDR3 loop spans 16 amino acids. CDR3 DNA sequence: TGTGCCAGCAGACTAGGTCTGGGGAGCTCTGGAAACACCATATATTTT. Translated: CASRLGLGSSGNTIYF.

This sequence joins TRBV5-8 and TRBJ2-3, with D tentatively TRBD2 (6 bases). V was cut by 0 bases and J by 2 bases, with 10 bases left in between. CDR3 size: 15 residues. In germline, CDR1 is SGHTS, CDR2 YDEGEE. CDR3 DNA sequence: TGTGCCAGCAGCTTGGGAAGCGGGCTCACAGATACGCAGTATTTT. Residues: CASSLGSGLTDTQYF.